The clone carrying this TCR beta chain has a handful of counts. The antigen is undetermined. Trimming removed 8 bases from V and 2 bases from J, with 13 bases in between. The CDR3 length is 13 residues. These data originate in a study of T-cell reconstitution after alpha-beta-depleted transplantation in children. This sample's TCRbeta library carried unique molecular identifier barcodes. TCRdb processed the PCR reads anew with MiXCR; each CDR3 protein has one entry. In the table there are approximately 220,000 distinct CDR3 sequences, approximately 17% of which are singletons. Study observations and caveats: Newly produced T cells mostly provided counts and TCRbeta diversity after one year, as hyperexpanded clones declined. Expanded clones from the graft, numbering several hundred, reportedly supplied alpha-beta T cells about two months after transplant. The high TCRbeta diversity at day 60 in some patients came from surviving recipient T cells and thymic progenitors.

The receptor was isolated from a male patient aged 2 to 9 who had a stem cell transplant for acute lymphoblastic leukemia, so the T cells may come from the graft donor. This material consisted of PBMCs, mostly from graft donor cells, taken 360 days after TCRalphabeta/CD19-depleted stem cell transplant. J is TRBJ2-7 and V is TRBV12-3 or TRBV12-4, with D unresolved. The DNA of the CDR3 is TGTGCCAGCCGAATTGGCAGCACCTACGAGCAGTACTTC. It yields the protein CASRIGSTYEQYF.